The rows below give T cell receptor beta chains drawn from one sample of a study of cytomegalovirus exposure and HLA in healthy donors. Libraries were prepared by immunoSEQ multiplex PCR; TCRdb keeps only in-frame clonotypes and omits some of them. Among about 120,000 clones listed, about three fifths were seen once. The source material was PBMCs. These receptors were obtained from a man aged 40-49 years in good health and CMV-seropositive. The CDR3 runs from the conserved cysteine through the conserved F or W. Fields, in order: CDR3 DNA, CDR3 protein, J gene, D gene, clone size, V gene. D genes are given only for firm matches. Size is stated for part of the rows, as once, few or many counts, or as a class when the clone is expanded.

DNA: TGCGCCAGCCTCCCATTCCCGGGACTAGCGGGGGAGATGCGGGGTACGCAGTATTTT
CDR3: CASLPFPGLAGEMRGTQYF
J: TRBJ2-3
D: TRBD2
size: -
V: TRBV10-2

DNA: TGTGCCAGCAGCTTGAATTCGCGGGGCGGAGCAGATACGCAGTATTTT
CDR3: CASSLNSRGGADTQYF
J: TRBJ2-3
D: -
size: -
V: TRBV5-4

DNA: TGTGCCAGCAGTCTACAGGGGGGGACGGAGACCCAGTACTTC
CDR3: CASSLQGGTETQYF
J: TRBJ2-5
D: -
size: -
V: TRBV6-5

DNA: TGTGCCACTAGACAGGGGGCCGACTATGGCTACACCTTC
CDR3: CATRQGADYGYTF
J: TRBJ1-2
D: TRBD1
size: -
V: TRBV10-3

DNA: TGTGCCAGTAGTCTTCCCCGACAGGGTATTTCTGGCTACACCTTC
CDR3: CASSLPRQGISGYTF
J: TRBJ1-2
D: TRBD1
size: -
V: TRBV19

DNA: TGTGCCAGCAGCTTACGGGGGGCCATGGCCGGGGAGCTGTTTTTT
CDR3: CASSLRGAMAGELFF
J: TRBJ2-2
D: -
size: -
V: TRBV11-2

DNA: TGTGCCAGCAGCGCACAGGGGATTAGTGCAGATACGCAGTATTTT
CDR3: CASSAQGISADTQYF
J: TRBJ2-3
D: TRBD1
size: -
V: TRBV9

DNA: TGTGCCAGCAGCTTGACTAGCGGGATCGGTGAGCAGTTCTTC
CDR3: CASSLTSGIGEQFF
J: TRBJ2-1
D: TRBD2
size: -
V: TRBV7-9

DNA: TGTGCCAGCAGCTTAAGCCAGGGGGCCACAGATACGCAGTATTTT
CDR3: CASSLSQGATDTQYF
J: TRBJ2-3
D: TRBD1
size: -
V: TRBV7-3

DNA: TGTGCCAGCAGTGAAGACAGACTAAATGAAAAACTGTTTTTT
CDR3: CASSEDRLNEKLFF
J: TRBJ1-4
D: -
size: few
V: TRBV6-1